The 20 T cell receptor beta chains given below trace back to one sample, sequenced in a study of early T cells in non-severe SARS-CoV-2 infection. TCRdb called the 5' RACE reads again in MiXCR, with one record for every CDR3 protein. The table lists 64,000 or so distinct CDR3 sequences, roughly 12% of them singletons. Sequenced here: whole blood, sampled at baseline. Receptors were obtained from an adult who was a healthcare worker with PCR-confirmed SARS-CoV-2 infection or an uninfected control (not recorded which).

The genes are TRBV12-3 or TRBV12-4 and TRBJ2-5; tentative D call: TRBD1 (7 bases). V lost 3 bases and J lost 1, with 15 bases in between. The CDR3 runs to 16 residues. The DNA for the CDR3 is TGTGCCAGCAGTTTGGAGGCAGGGGGACTCCAAGAGACCCAGTACTTC. Translated: CASSLEAGGLQETQYF.

The chain recombines TRBV2 with TRBJ2-7, with TRBD2 matching over 7 bases. The V and J ends lost 5 bases and 6 bases, in that order; junction bases with no gene match: 7. The CDR3 contains 13 residues. Germline CDR1 is SNHLY and CDR2 is FYNNEI. The CDR3 DNA reads TGTGCCAGCAGTTTTCAACGGGAGGTCGAGCAGTACTTC. Encoded protein: CASSFQREVEQYF.

V usage is TRBV10-3 and J usage is TRBJ2-3; TRBD2 agrees at 8 bases. The CDR3 spans 13 residues. V shed 10 bases and J 5 bases; nucleotides not matched to a gene: 8. Germline V gives CDR1 ENHRY, CDR2 SYGVKD. The chain's CDR3 is CATRTSPEDTQYF. The CDR3 DNA is TGTGCCACCCGGACTAGCCCCGAAGATACGCAGTATTTT.

In its sample, this clonotype was seen many times. The rearrangement joins TRBV29-1 to TRBJ2-3, with a possible D match to TRBD1 (6 bases). CDR1 and CDR2 (germline): SQVTM, ANQGSEA. V dropped 2 bases and J dropped 2 bases, with 8 bases sitting between them. The CDR3 sequence is 13 residues long. The DNA for the CDR3 is TGCAGCGTTGAAAAGGGACACACAGATACGCAGTATTTT. This gives the protein CSVEKGHTDTQYF.

This clonotype was counted between two and nine times. V and J are TRBV7-8 and TRBJ2-5; D unresolved. This CDR3 spans 12 amino acids. V was clipped by 5 bases and J by 9 bases, with 13 bases between them. CDR1 is SGHVS, CDR2 FQNEAQ, per germline. The CDR3 loop reads CASSPMQVSQYF. CDR3 in DNA: TGTGCCAGCAGCCCTATGCAGGTGTCCCAGTACTTC.

This clonotype turned up a few times. The chain is built from TRBV12-3 or TRBV12-4 and TRBJ2-7; no reliable D call. The CDR3 sequence is 12 residues long. The germline V and J ends were trimmed by 2 bases and 4 bases, with 6 bases remaining between them. The CDR3 spells CASSLTQYEQYF. The CDR3 DNA reads as TGTGCCAGCAGTTTAACCCAATACGAGCAGTACTTC.

This clonotype was picked up a small number of times. The CDR3 region is CASSDTREISSYEQYF. The CDR3 coding sequence is TGTGCCAGCAGCGATACGAGGGAAATATCATCCTACGAGCAGTACTTC. The chain combines TRBV13 with TRBJ2-7; D is perhaps TRBD2 (5 bases). Germline V gene data show CDR1 as PRHDT and CDR2 as FYEKMQ (reference sequence). The CDR3 is 16 residues long. V lost 5 bases and J lost 1, with 18 bases in between.

This clonotype was picked up a small number of times. V gene TRBV20-1 combines with J gene TRBJ2-1; the match to TRBD2 covers 10 bases. The CDR3 sequence is 14 residues long. Germline assignment: CDR1 DFQATT and CDR2 SNEGSKA (reference sequence). J was trimmed by 2 bases and V by 5 bases; bases with no gene match: 3. The CDR3 DNA reads as TGCAGTGCTTTTAGCGGGAGGACCTACAATGAGCAGTTCTTC. Amino acids: CSAFSGRTYNEQFF.

V and J are TRBV5-1 and TRBJ1-1, with D possibly matching TRBD1 (6 bases). CDR3 length: 15 residues. Germline loops: CDR1 SGHRS, CDR2 YFSETQ. Trimming took off 4 bases at V and 5 bases at J, with 18 bases between the two ends. CDR3 nucleotide sequence: TGCGCCAGCAGCGAATACGCGGGGGGCCGAACTGAAGCTTTCTTT. The encoded protein is CASSEYAGGRTEAFF.

J is TRBJ2-3 and V is TRBV7-7; the match to TRBD2 covers 7 bases. Germline CDR1 is SSHAT and CDR2 is FNYEAQ (reference sequence). This CDR3 spans 17 amino acids. The junction had 14 bases not matched to a gene; V was cut back by 2 bases and J by 6 bases. CDR3: CASSLLVGLPGGDTQYF. DNA for the CDR3: TGTGCCAGCAGCTTACTTGTTGGGCTACCCGGGGGGGATACGCAGTATTTT.

This clonotype was observed a few times. Written as DNA, the CDR3 is TGTGCCAGCAGTTTGTCATTCGACCCCCACCTTCAGGGAGGAGAGACCCAGTACTTC. Its translation is CASSLSFDPHLQGGETQYF. The rearrangement uses TRBV12-3 or TRBV12-4 and TRBJ2-5; possible D gene TRBD2, 6 bases. The CDR3 extends over 19 amino acids. Trimming took off 3 bases at V and 4 bases at J, with 27 bases between the two ends.

This clonotype has more than one count but fewer than ten. The CDR3 loop reads CASGFAGEKNIQYF. The CDR3 coding sequence is TGTGCTAGTGGTTTCGCGGGAGAGAAAAACATTCAGTACTTC. This rearrangement joins TRBV12-5 to TRBJ2-4, with 7 bases lining up with TRBD2. Germline CDR1 LGHNT, CDR2 FRNRAP. V was pared by 3 bases and J by 4 bases, with 3 bases of the junction left unmatched. The CDR3 is made up of 14 amino acids.

The chain employs TRBV11-3 and TRBJ2-3, with 11 bases lining up with TRBD2. J gave up 1 base and V 5 bases, and 5 bases lay outside the gene matches. The CDR3 is 16 residues long. Looked up from germline, CDR1 is SGHNT and CDR2 is YENEEA. CDR3 sequence: CASSKTGLAGTDTQYF. The CDR3 DNA follows: TGTGCCAGCAGCAAAACGGGACTAGCGGGCACAGATACGCAGTATTTT.

This clonotype was recorded many times. This sequence joins TRBV6-1 and TRBJ1-1; the D is unclear. Germline values: CDR1 MNHNS, CDR2 SASEGT. The CDR3 extends over 10 amino acids. Trimming took 8 bases from V and 7 from J, leaving 8 bases between them. CDR3 residues: CASGDSEAFF. The CDR3 nucleotides read TGTGCCAGCGGAGATAGTGAAGCTTTCTTT.

This clonotype came up a few times. The chain joins TRBV5-6 to TRBJ2-7; no clear D. The V end lost 4 bases, the J end lost 6 bases, and 11 bases lay between the germline ends. CDR1 is SGHDT, CDR2 YYEEEE, per germline. The CDR3 is 12 amino acids. CDR3 residues: CASSPRRGEQYF. CDR3 DNA: TGTGCCAGCAGCCCCCGACGTGGCGAGCAGTACTTC.

This clonotype was seen many times. The V call is TRBV19, the J call TRBJ2-7; 7 bases line up with TRBD1. CDR3 length: 15 amino acids. Germline V gives CDR1 LNHDA, CDR2 SQIVND (reference sequence). Trimming at V came to 10 bases and at J to 3 bases, leaving 15 bases not matched to a gene. CDR3: CATTRGKGNHYEQYF. The CDR3, as DNA: TGTGCCACCACCAGGGGGAAGGGCAACCACTACGAGCAGTACTTC.

The rearrangement links TRBV7-2 to TRBJ2-3; D not resolved. The CDR3 consists of 15 residues. V lost 8 bases and J 3 bases, leaving 18 bases between the germline ends. Germline V gives CDR1 SGHTA, CDR2 FQGNSA. CDR3 bases: TGTGCCAGCTCCGCCGGACGCGTGGGAACAGATACGCAGTATTTT. It codes for CASSAGRVGTDTQYF.

The V call is TRBV19, the J call TRBJ2-1, with 16 bases identical to TRBD2. This CDR3 is built from 15 residues. CDR1 and CDR2 from the germline V gene are LNHDA and SQIVND (reference sequence). Trimming took 2 bases from V and 15 from J; bases not matched to a gene: 7. The CDR3, as DNA: TGTGCCAGTAGTATAACGGGACTAGCGGGAGGGACCCGGTTCTTC. It translates to CASSITGLAGGTRFF.

This clonotype was counted ten times or more. The chain joins TRBV20-1 to TRBJ2-7; 8 bases are a match to TRBD2. CDR3 length: 15 amino acids. Germline CDR1 is DFQATT and CDR2 is SNEGSKA (reference sequence). Unmatched junction bases numbered 5, after V lost 1 base and J lost 0 bases. In DNA form, the CDR3 reads TGCAGTGCTAGAGGGGTTAGCGGGAACTCCTACGAGCAGTACTTC. It translates to CSARGVSGNSYEQYF.

J is TRBJ1-1 and V is TRBV20-1; possible D gene TRBD1, 5 bases. Germline V gene sequence: CDR1 DFQATT, CDR2 SNEGSKA (reference sequence). This CDR3 has 14 residues. Deletions cut 0 bases from V and 6 bases from J, with 14 bases between. This CDR3 reads CSAREKPLGAEAFF. The CDR3 DNA is TGCAGTGCTAGAGAAAAGCCGTTGGGGGCTGAAGCTTTCTTT.